Listed below are T cell receptor beta chains from one sample, sequenced in a study of cytomegalovirus exposure and HLA in healthy donors. This table comes from immunoSEQ multiplex PCR, and its TCRdb copy is limited to in-frame clones, with some not included. The sample includes 200,000 to 250,000 clones, about 90% of them seen just once. Sequencing input: PBMCs. The receptors derive from a woman younger than 35 in good health and CMV-seronegative. Both conserved end residues are trimmed from each CDR3.

TRBJ1-2,TRBV29-1,SVEDQEQLTWGYT
TRBJ2-5,TRBV10-3,AIRAGRGETQY
TRBJ1-1,TRBV11-3,ASSLGDRANTEAF
TRBJ1-2,TRBV29-1,SVDSLNYGYT
TRBJ2-5,TRBV5-1,ASSSPGQAQETQY
TRBJ1-2,TRBV5-1,ASSLRDRTIFIANYGYT
TRBJ2-7,TRBV7-9,ASRPGDYEQY
TRBJ2-2,TRBV11-3,ASSLTGTGELF
TRBJ2-7,TRBV5-1,ASSLALAGRTYEQY
TRBJ1-2,TRBV5-4,ASSLEQGVSDGYT
TRBJ2-7,TRBV15,ATRSGLANSYEQY
TRBJ2-5,TRBV5-4,ASSLAGRTPRGTQY
TRBJ1-1,TRBV6-1,ASSEWDMNTEAF
TRBJ2-2,TRBV6-6,ASSYVQGGSGELF
TRBJ1-1,TRBV30,ASGPGTEAF
TRBJ1-1,TRBV5-4,ASSLFGTGLNTEAF
TRBJ2-7,TRBV29-1,SVAPQGTYEQY
TRBJ1-5,TRBV6-1,ASRQSGQSNQPQH
TRBJ2-1,TRBV19,ASSIGPASDEQF
TRBJ2-3,TRBV27,ASSVSIPGLFTDTQY
TRBJ1-3,TRBV6-1,ASSERFGNTIY
TRBJ2-1,TRBV11-3,ASSRRQGPNNEQF
TRBJ1-6,TRBV6-4,ASSEFWQGSPLH
TRBJ1-4,TRBV28,ASRPGRRRRANEKLF
TRBJ2-7,TRBV30,AWRGEAVGEQY
TRBJ2-1,TRBV5-6,ASRESLRGTKVNEQF
TRBJ2-5,TRBV6-5,ASRGQGPRQETQY